Following are 7 T cell receptor beta chains from one sample sequenced in a study of graft-versus-host responses after intestinal transplantation. No antigen has been identified for these receptors. The data were produced by immunoSEQ multiplex PCR, yet TCRdb's version contains in-frame clones alone and is incomplete. The table lists some 90,000 clones, approximately 80% of them singletons. Specimen: unstimulated CD4+ T cells sorted from spleen or lymph node cells, collected before intestinal transplant. The receptors were sampled from a human donor who received an intestinal transplant.

In its sample, this clone was seen once. The chain has TRBV5-4 and TRBJ2-1, with unresolved D. Trimming removed 4 bases at V and 9 bases at J, with 14 bases between. Germline V lookup: CDR1 SGHNT, CDR2 YYREEE (reference sequence). The CDR3 contains 13 residues. In nucleotides, the CDR3 is TGTGCCAGCAGCGTGGTTTTTAGTGGTGAGCAGTTCTTC. Amino acids: CASSVVFSGEQFF.

The chain has TRBV4-1 and TRBJ1-4; D gene unclear. The CDR3 contains 15 residues. Germline loops: CDR1 MGHRA, CDR2 YSYEKL. With 3 bases removed from V and 6 bases from J, the gap between germline ends came to 14 bases. The CDR3 is CASSQPRVRDEKLFF. CDR3 bases: TGCGCCAGCAGCCAGCCACGGGTTAGAGATGAAAAACTGTTTTTT.

The chain uses TRBV7-6 and TRBJ1-3, with 9 positions matching TRBD1. In germline, CDR1 is SGHVS, CDR2 FNYEAQ. The CDR3 has 15 amino acids. V dropped 3 bases and J dropped 4; count of bases not matched to a gene: 4. The CDR3 region has the DNA TGTGCCAGCAGCTTGACAGGGGGAGCAGGAAACACCATATATTTT. It encodes CASSLTGGAGNTIYF.

The genes are TRBV18 and TRBJ1-2; TRBD1 aligns across 8 bases. V lost 4 bases to trimming and J lost 3 bases; unmatched junction nucleotides: 13. The CDR3 runs 17 residues. Per the germline V gene, CDR1 is KGHSH and CDR2 is LQKENI. This CDR3 is CASSLGAGQGWDYGYTF. DNA of the CDR3: TGTGCCAGCTCACTCGGGGCTGGACAGGGTTGGGACTATGGCTACACCTTC.

The chain uses TRBV7-6 and TRBJ2-2; no clear D gene. CDR3 length equals 16 residues. V shed 1 base and J shed 4 bases, with 13 bases lying between them. Germline V gene data show CDR1 as SGHVS and CDR2 as FNYEAQ. This CDR3 is CASSLELNTLTGELFF. Written as DNA, the CDR3 is TGTGCCAGCAGCTTAGAATTAAACACCCTCACCGGGGAGCTGTTTTTT. The whole variable domain, remainder taken from reference TRBV7-6 and TRBJ2-2, is GAGVSQSPRYKVTKRGQDVALRCDPISGHVSLYWYRQALGQGPEFLTYFNYEAQQDKSGLPNDRFSAERPEGSISTLTIQRTEQRDSAMYRCASSLELNTLTGELFFGEGSRLTVL.

The chain uses TRBV5-1 and TRBJ2-7; D unresolved. V was clipped by 0 bases and J by 2 bases, with 9 bases between them. CDR3 length: 14 amino acids. From germline, CDR1 is SGHRS and CDR2 YFSETQ. The CDR3 is CASSLGQVTYEQYF. The DNA of the CDR3 is TGCGCCAGCAGCTTGGGGCAGGTTACCTACGAGCAGTACTTC.

The chain recombines TRBV5-1 with TRBJ2-1; 10 nucleotides align to TRBD2. The CDR3 spans 16 residues. In germline, CDR1 is SGHRS, CDR2 YFSETQ. J was trimmed by 6 bases and V by 3 bases; bases with no gene match: 9. CDR3 amino acids: CASSSSRGLASNEQFF. In DNA form, the CDR3 reads TGCGCCAGCAGCTCATCTAGGGGACTAGCGAGCAATGAGCAGTTCTTC.